This section outlines one T cell receptor beta chain sequence together with its context. Measured with immunoSEQ multiplex PCR; TCRdb has only the in-frame clones, and not every one. The sample records about 600,000 clones, about 97% being singletons. The healthy adult donors were HIV-negative and reported no recent acute infections or vaccinations. The CDR3 covers 17 residues. Germline CDR1 and CDR2: SGHRS and YFSETQ. With 1 base removed from V and 0 bases from J, the gap between germline ends came to 14 bases. This specimen comes from a study of shared clonotypes between healthy human individuals. The chain recombines TRBV5-1 with TRBJ2-1; D may be TRBD1 (6 bases). The specimen was naive CD4+ T cells sorted from blood. The subset was: CD45RA+ positively selected. This receptor was taken from a woman aged 25 to 39 in good health. The CDR3 nucleotides are TGCGCCAGCAGCTTGCGAAGCGCGGACAGCTCCTACAATGAGCAGTTCTTC. The encoded protein is CASSLRSADSSYNEQFF.